The rows below give T cell receptor beta chains drawn from one sample of a study of blood T cell repertoires in COVID-19. This table comes from immunoSEQ multiplex PCR, and its TCRdb copy is limited to in-frame clones, with some not included. Found here are almost 250,000 clones, about 89% of them singletons; the top ten hold under 2%. The sequencing input was peripheral blood. These receptors were obtained from a woman aged 55-69 years who had recovered from COVID-19. The CDR3 runs from the conserved cysteine through the conserved F or W. Each record gives: V gene, clone size, D gene, J gene, CDR3 DNA, CDR3 protein. D genes are given only for firm matches. The size of a clone is reported for some rows only, either as once, few or many, or as a class for expanded clones.

>TRBV28|-|-|TRBJ2-7
TGTGCCAGCAGTTTACAGTACGAGCAGTACTTC
CASSLQYEQYF
>TRBV20-1|-|-|TRBJ2-7
TGCAGTGTCTACGACAGGCAGGAGCAGTACTTC
CSVYDRQEQYF
>TRBV6-5|-|-|TRBJ1-4
TGTGCCAGCACCAATGAGGAGGGGAATGAAAAACTGTTTTTT
CASTNEEGNEKLFF
>TRBV3-1/TRBV3-2|-|-|TRBJ1-4
TGTGCCAGGCCCCGGACGGCAGGGCGAGAAAAACTGTTTTTT
CARPRTAGREKLFF
>TRBV7-2|-|-|TRBJ1-6
TGTGCCAGCAGCTTAGTTTCCGAACGGTCACCCCTCCACTTT
CASSLVSERSPLHF
>TRBV10-3|-|TRBD2|TRBJ2-3
TGTGCCATCAGTGCGGGGCTGGGTAGCGGGGGGACTAGCACAGATACGCAGTATTTT
CAISAGLGSGGTSTDTQYF
>TRBV28|-|TRBD2|TRBJ2-2
TGTGCCAGCAGTTTCGCGGGGGGGGCGAACACCGGGGAGCTGTTTTTT
CASSFAGGANTGELFF
>TRBV28|-|TRBD1|TRBJ2-5
TGTGCCAGCAGTGAAAACACGGGACAGGATTCCCAAGAGACCCAGTACTTC
CASSENTGQDSQETQYF
>TRBV2|few|TRBD1|TRBJ1-2
TGTGCCAGCACGATTGCCGGGACAGGTCGGAGTGGCTACACCTTC
CASTIAGTGRSGYTF
>TRBV18|-|TRBD1|TRBJ1-6
TGTGCCAGCTCACGAGGGACAGGGAGGAGCTCCTATAATTCACCCCTCCACTTT
CASSRGTGRSSYNSPLHF